The rows below give T cell receptor beta chains drawn from one sample of a study of cytomegalovirus exposure and HLA in healthy donors. Sequencing used immunoSEQ multiplex PCR; TCRdb keeps in-frame clones, though not all of them. Of around 200,000 clones in the sample, about 80% were seen once. Material for sequencing was PBMCs. Receptor source: a man younger than 45 in good health and CMV-seronegative. Each CDR3 is given with its conserved first and last residue. D genes are given only for firm matches. The size entry is marked missing in some rows and otherwise reads once, few, many or a size class.

j_gene: TRBJ1-2; abundance: .; v_gene: TRBV27; d_gene: TRBD1; CDR3nt: TGTGCCAGCAGTCCTAGACAGGGAGGTGACTATGGCTACACCTTC; CDR3aa: CASSPRQGGDYGYTF
j_gene: TRBJ1-2; abundance: few; v_gene: TRBV19; d_gene: TRBD1; CDR3nt: TGTGCCAGTGGAACGGGACAGGCCCACGACTATGGCTACACCTTC; CDR3aa: CASGTGQAHDYGYTF
j_gene: TRBJ1-1; abundance: few; v_gene: TRBV25-1; d_gene: TRBD1; CDR3nt: TGTGCCAGCAGTGGCCGGGACAGGGACACTGAAGCTTTCTTT; CDR3aa: CASSGRDRDTEAFF
j_gene: TRBJ2-7; abundance: once; v_gene: TRBV7-6; d_gene: .; CDR3nt: TGTGCCAGCAGCTCCCTTAGGGGATACGAGCAGTACTTC; CDR3aa: CASSSLRGYEQYF
j_gene: TRBJ2-2; abundance: .; v_gene: TRBV6-1; d_gene: TRBD2; CDR3nt: TGTGCCAGCAGTGAGGGCGGGAGTTCACACACCGGGGAGCTGTTTTTT; CDR3aa: CASSEGGSSHTGELFF
j_gene: TRBJ2-5; abundance: few; v_gene: TRBV6-5; d_gene: .; CDR3nt: TGTGCCAGCAGGATTCCGCGAGGAGAGACCCAGTACTTC; CDR3aa: CASRIPRGETQYF
j_gene: TRBJ2-1; abundance: .; v_gene: TRBV4-1; d_gene: .; CDR3nt: TGCGCCAGCAGCCAAGATCTGGAGGCGCAGTTCTTC; CDR3aa: CASSQDLEAQFF
j_gene: TRBJ2-7; abundance: .; v_gene: TRBV4-1; d_gene: TRBD1; CDR3nt: TGCGCCAGCAGCCCCCAAGGAGGGACAGGATTATACGAGCAGTACTTC; CDR3aa: CASSPQGGTGLYEQYF
j_gene: TRBJ2-3; abundance: .; v_gene: TRBV28; d_gene: .; CDR3nt: TGTGCCTCCAGTCGGCGGAAAGATACGCAGTATTTT; CDR3aa: CASSRRKDTQYF
j_gene: TRBJ2-7; abundance: .; v_gene: TRBV7-3; d_gene: TRBD2; CDR3nt: TGTGCCAGCAGCATCGGGACTAGCGGGACCTACGAGCAGTACTTC; CDR3aa: CASSIGTSGTYEQYF
j_gene: TRBJ2-1; abundance: .; v_gene: TRBV25-1; d_gene: .; CDR3nt: TGTGCCAGCAGTAATACCTACAATGAGCAGTTCTTC; CDR3aa: CASSNTYNEQFF